This entry lists 12 T cell receptor beta chains sequenced from one sample in a study of CD8 T cells in ankylosing spondylitis. TCRdb re-called the 5' RACE reads through MiXCR, storing one row per CDR3 protein. The sample holds approximately 350,000 distinct CDR3 sequences, around 20% seen once. The sample was blood, either unsorted or a sorted T cell fraction (not recorded which). These receptors originate from a male donor with ankylosing spondylitis or in good health (not recorded which).

This clonotype was detected a few times. This rearrangement joins TRBV5-6 to TRBJ2-3; 9 bases map to TRBD1. In germline, CDR1 is SGHDT, CDR2 YYEEEE. J lost 5 bases, V lost 1 base, and 5 bases had no gene match. CDR3 size: 15 residues. Here the CDR3 DNA reads TGTGCCAGCAGCTTGACAGGGGGCCTGGGAGATACGCAGTATTTT. Encoded protein: CASSLTGGLGDTQYF. Full variable domain (rest looked up from reference TRBV5-6 and TRBJ2-3): DAGVTQSPTHLIKTRGQQVTLRCSPKSGHDTVSWYQQALGQGPQFIFQYYEEEERQRGNFPDRFSGHQFPNYSSELNVNALLLGDSALYLCASSLTGGLGDTQYFGPGTRLTVL.

This clonotype appeared a few times. The chain employs TRBV7-7 and TRBJ2-3; tentatively, D is TRBD2 (5 bases). The CDR3 has 16 residues. Deletions cut 2 bases from V and 2 bases from J, with 14 bases between. Germline CDR1 SSHAT, CDR2 FNYEAQ (reference sequence). Here the CDR3 DNA reads TGTGCCAGCAGCTTACGGGGTGGCGGCCCCACAGATACGCAGTATTTT. It specifies CASSLRGGGPTDTQYF.

This sequence joins TRBV6-5 and TRBJ2-1; D perhaps matches TRBD1 (5 bases). This CDR3 contains 13 residues. The germline CDR1 and CDR2 sequences are MNHEY and SVGAGI. Between the trimmed V and J ends, which lost 2 bases and 7 bases, there was a span of 9 bases. Here the CDR3 reads CASSYDSENEQFF. The DNA of the CDR3 is TGTGCCAGCAGTTACGACAGCGAAAATGAGCAGTTCTTC.

This clonotype was seen only once. The rearrangement uses TRBV6-9 and TRBJ2-7; D ambiguous. Trimming removed 3 bases from V and 1 base from J, with 10 bases in between. The CDR3 loop spans 14 amino acids. Germline-derived CDR1 and CDR2 are MNHGY and SVAAGI. The CDR3 here is CASSYTRFSYEQYF. CDR3 bases: TGTGCCAGCAGTTACACGAGGTTTTCCTACGAGCAGTACTTC.

This clonotype was seen a handful of times. The chain has TRBV20-1 and TRBJ2-1; weak D call: TRBD1 (5 bases). The germline CDR1 and CDR2 sequences are DFQATT and SNEGSKA (reference sequence). This CDR3 is 15 amino acids long. V lost 7 bases to trimming and J lost 0 bases, with 16 bases between them. As DNA, the CDR3 is TGCAGTGTAGGGGTGGGGTTGAGCTCCTACAATGAGCAGTTCTTC. This translates into CSVGVGLSSYNEQFF.

A few counts support this clonotype. V gene TRBV4-2 combines with J gene TRBJ2-2, with D possibly matching TRBD1 (6 bases). This CDR3 has 16 residues. Germline CDR1 reads LGHNA; CDR2 reads YNFKEQ. Trimming stripped 1 base from V and 4 bases from J, with 13 bases between. The CDR3, as DNA: TGTGCCAGCAGCCAAGGCAGGGACATTTCCACCGGGGAGCTGTTTTTT. It is translated as CASSQGRDISTGELFF.

V and J are TRBV15 and TRBJ1-1; D might be TRBD1 (5 bases). The V and J ends lost 5 bases and 7 bases respectively, with 17 bases between them. The CDR3 covers 14 residues. Germline loops: CDR1 LNHNV, CDR2 YYDKDF (reference sequence). The CDR3 reads CATSERLWGIEAFF. The CDR3 DNA sequence: TGTGCCACCAGCGAGAGATTATGGGGGATTGAAGCTTTCTTT.

This clonotype has just a few counts. The chain recombines TRBV6-5 with TRBJ1-4, with D possibly TRBD1 on 5 matching bases. The V end lost 3 bases, the J end lost 8 bases, and 10 bases lay between the germline ends. The CDR3 covers 13 residues. CDR1 MNHEY and CDR2 SVGAGI come from the germline V gene. This CDR3 reads CASSYRDGEKLFF. CDR3 bases: TGTGCCAGCAGTTATAGGGACGGAGAAAAACTGTTTTTT.

This clonotype appeared a few times. This rearrangement joins TRBV6-1 to TRBJ1-6; D is possibly TRBD1 (5 bases). The length of the CDR3 is 14 residues. V lost 7 bases and J lost 8, with 15 bases in between. Germline CDR1 and CDR2: MNHNS and SASEGT. CDR3 bases: TGTGCCAGCAAGGTGGGGCAGGGCGATTCACCCCTCCACTTT. Its protein is CASKVGQGDSPLHF.

CDR3 nucleotide sequence: TGTGCCAGCAGGCCTAGCATGTATGGCACTGAAGCTTTCTTT. It specifies CASRPSMYGTEAFF. This chain connects TRBV6-1 to TRBJ1-1; D unresolved. Germline V gene data show CDR1 as MNHNS and CDR2 as SASEGT. Trimming shortened V by 6 bases and J by 4 bases, and 15 bases separated the two germline ends. The CDR3 extends over 14 amino acids.

The chain uses TRBV11-2 and TRBJ2-3; D remains ambiguous. Per germline, CDR1 SGHAT and CDR2 FQNNGV. This CDR3 is built from 13 residues. With 7 bases removed from V and 5 bases from J, the gap between germline ends came to 13 bases. CDR3 protein: CASTSGRLDTQYF. CDR3 DNA: TGTGCCAGCACATCCGGGCGCTTAGATACGCAGTATTTT.

This chain joins TRBV6-6 and TRBJ2-7; 15 bases agree with TRBD2. Trimming at V came to 6 bases and at J to 6 bases, leaving 9 bases not matched to a gene. Germline CDR1 is MNHNY and CDR2 is SVGAGI (reference sequence). This CDR3 has 16 amino acids. The CDR3 loop is CASSLGLAGGRGEQYF. CDR3 coding DNA: TGTGCCAGCAGCCTCGGACTAGCGGGGGGGCGTGGCGAGCAGTACTTC.